A single T cell receptor (beta chain) is shown here with its context. Residents of about two dozen US areas, aged roughly 18 to 89 years, made up the participants. Participant reports of clinical history set cohort assignment. The method was immunoSEQ multiplex PCR; TCRdb's version includes in-frame clones alone and lacks a portion of them. The sample yields more than 450,000 clones, roughly 87% seen once. These data originate in a study of blood T cell repertoires in COVID-19. Whole-study context: Specimens from acute and convalescent COVID-19 originated in the United States, Italy and Spain. T cells, B-cell-depleted T cells, or PBMCs provided the cDNA or gDNA that served as material.

What was sequenced was PBMCs or T cells enriched from blood (not recorded which). This clonotype originated in a woman younger than 30 who had recovered from COVID-19.

Here the CDR3 DNA reads TGTGCCAGCAGCGACAGGGCAGGACAAGAGACCCAGTACTTC. This gives the protein CASSDRAGQETQYF. The chain couples TRBV9 to TRBJ2-5; possible D gene TRBD1, 6 bases. The CDR3 has 14 amino acids. V gave up 3 bases and J gave up 2 bases, with 11 bases separating them. Germline V gene lookup returns CDR1 SGDLS and CDR2 YYNGEE.